The rows below give T cell receptor beta chains drawn from one sample of a study of T-cell memory formation after mild COVID-19. TCRdb re-called the 5' RACE reads with MiXCR, one entry per CDR3 protein. Of a few hundred thousand distinct CDR3 sequences listed, 15% to 20% were seen once; the top ten hold 20% to 25%. The sequencing input was PBMCs or a T cell subset sorted from them (not recorded which). The source is a man between 18 and 29 years old who had mild COVID-19 (a few samples of this study predate the infection). Cell type and time point are not known. Each CDR3 is given with its conserved first and last residue. The D gene is left open where the match is weak. For some rows the clone size is stated as once, few or many, or as a class when expanded; others skip it.

v_gene	j_gene	abundance	d_gene	CDR3aa	CDR3nt
TRBV4-1	TRBJ2-1	NA	TRBD2	CASSSPFGGGTTGEQFF	TGCGCCAGCAGCTCCCCTTTCGGGGGGGGTACTACTGGTGAGCAGTTCTTC
TRBV5-1	TRBJ2-5	few	TRBD1	CASSIAGTGERETQYF	TGCGCCAGCAGCATCGCCGGGACAGGGGAAAGAGAGACCCAGTACTTC
TRBV29-1	TRBJ2-3	many	NA	CSATGSGADTQYF	TGCAGCGCTACCGGGTCCGGAGCAGATACGCAGTATTTT
TRBV29-1	TRBJ2-2	NA	NA	CSVEKGQNTGELFF	TGCAGCGTTGAGAAGGGACAGAACACCGGGGAGCTGTTTTTT
TRBV27	TRBJ2-3	NA	NA	CASSTAARGDTQYF	TGTGCCAGCAGTACGGCCGCGAGAGGAGATACGCAGTATTTT
TRBV20-1	TRBJ2-3	NA	NA	CSAPPPGDSADTQYF	TGCAGTGCCCCTCCGCCCGGGGATTCGGCAGATACGCAGTATTTT
TRBV12-3/TRBV12-4	TRBJ2-1	NA	NA	CASSLFSEQFF	TGTGCCAGCAGTTTGTTTAGTGAGCAGTTCTTC
TRBV28	TRBJ2-3	many	NA	CASSPPGHSTDTQYF	TGTGCCAGCAGTCCACCGGGCCATAGCACAGATACGCAGTATTTT
TRBV10-3	TRBJ2-3	NA	NA	CAISGGADTQYF	TGTGCCATCAGTGGGGGGGCAGATACGCAGTATTTT
TRBV15	TRBJ2-2	few	NA	CATSRVAGGELFF	TGTGCCACCAGCAGAGTTGCGGGAGGGGAGCTGTTTTTT
TRBV6-4	TRBJ1-5	few	NA	CASSAEENQPQHF	TGTGCCAGCAGTGCGGAAGAAAATCAGCCCCAGCATTTT
TRBV20-1	TRBJ2-7	NA	NA	CSARDPYEQYF	TGCAGTGCTAGAGATCCCTACGAGCAGTACTTC
TRBV5-5	TRBJ1-2	many	TRBD1	CASSHDRGNNPYGYTF	TGTGCCAGCAGCCATGACAGGGGGAACAACCCCTATGGCTACACCTTC
TRBV6-2/TRBV6-3	TRBJ2-5	NA	NA	CASSAGNQETQYF	TGTGCCAGCAGCGCAGGGAATCAAGAGACCCAGTACTTC
TRBV4-3	TRBJ1-1	NA	TRBD1	CASSHSDYRGTEAFF	TGCGCCAGCAGCCACTCAGATTACAGGGGGACTGAAGCTTTCTTT
TRBV3-1	TRBJ2-3	few	TRBD2	CASSPGGAFADTQYF	TGTGCCAGCAGCCCCGGGGGGGCCTTTGCAGATACGCAGTATTTT
TRBV4-1	TRBJ2-5	few	TRBD2	CASSQDFGSGGETQYF	TGCGCCAGCAGCCAAGATTTTGGTAGCGGGGGAGAGACCCAGTACTTC
TRBV5-1	TRBJ1-2	NA	NA	CASSASGVLNYGYTF	TGCGCCAGCAGCGCCAGCGGGGTACTCAACTATGGCTACACCTTC
TRBV6-5	TRBJ1-2	few	NA	CASSWGVSRGYTF	TGTGCCAGCAGTTGGGGGGTTTCTAGAGGCTACACCTTC
TRBV12-3/TRBV12-4	TRBJ1-1	many	TRBD1	CASSLAGGGTEAFF	TGTGCCAGCAGTTTGGCAGGGGGAGGCACTGAAGCTTTCTTT
TRBV10-3	TRBJ2-7	few	NA	CAISPRVYEQYF	TGTGCCATCAGTCCCAGGGTGTACGAGCAGTACTTC
TRBV7-6	TRBJ2-3	few	NA	CASSESPPDTQYF	TGTGCCAGCAGCGAGTCCCCCCCAGATACGCAGTATTTT
TRBV11-2	TRBJ2-7	NA	NA	CASSGGGPWEQYF	TGTGCCAGCAGCGGGGGGGGGCCGTGGGAGCAGTACTTC
TRBV5-1	TRBJ2-5	NA	NA	CASSFRQLGGETQYF	TGCGCCAGCAGCTTTAGGCAGCTTGGAGGGGAGACCCAGTACTTC
TRBV2	TRBJ2-7	many	TRBD1	CASSTPSGQGNEQYF	TGTGCCAGCAGCACCCCTTCTGGACAGGGAAACGAGCAGTACTTC
TRBV15	TRBJ2-1	few	NA	CATSRVPGAPSGEQFF	TGTGCCACCAGCAGAGTACCGGGGGCTCCATCTGGTGAGCAGTTCTTC
TRBV10-1	TRBJ2-7	NA	NA	CASSGGNPYEQYF	TGCGCCAGCAGCGGGGGAAACCCTTACGAGCAGTACTTC
TRBV10-3	TRBJ2-2	few	TRBD2	CAIRPGLADAGELFF	TGTGCCATCAGACCGGGACTAGCGGACGCCGGGGAGCTGTTTTTT
TRBV30	TRBJ1-2	few	NA	CAWSVGLNYGYTF	TGTGCCTGGAGTGTAGGGCTTAACTATGGCTACACCTTC
TRBV5-6	TRBJ1-6	many	NA	CASSFIGATSPLHF	TGTGCCAGCAGCTTTATAGGGGCCACCTCACCCCTCCACTTT
TRBV19	TRBJ2-7	many	NA	CASSQRAAGGQYF	TGTGCCAGTAGTCAACGGGCCGCAGGCGGGCAGTACTTC
TRBV6-5	TRBJ2-4	NA	NA	CASSYSRGGIQYF	TGTGCCAGCAGTTACTCCAGGGGTGGCATTCAGTACTTC
TRBV6-5	TRBJ1-1	many	NA	CASSAIGDTEAFF	TGTGCCAGCAGTGCGATCGGGGACACTGAAGCTTTCTTT
TRBV5-1	TRBJ2-4	few	TRBD2	CASKRGGGPAKNIQYF	TGCGCCAGCAAGCGCGGGGGGGGTCCTGCCAAAAACATTCAGTACTTC
TRBV12-3/TRBV12-4	TRBJ2-3	NA	NA	CASCFGTRTSSSTDTQYF	TGTGCCAGCTGCTTCGGGACCCGCACCTCCTCTAGCACAGATACGCAGTATTTT
TRBV16	TRBJ2-6	NA	NA	CASSQRQLSGANVLTF	TGTGCCAGCAGCCAAAGACAGCTCTCTGGGGCCAACGTCCTGACTTTC
TRBV7-9	TRBJ1-2	NA	NA	CASTSVPFYGYTF	TGTGCCAGCACCAGCGTGCCCTTTTATGGCTACACCTTC
TRBV5-1	TRBJ2-3	NA	NA	CASSGSWDTQYF	TGCGCCAGCAGCGGGAGTTGGGATACGCAGTATTTT
TRBV18	TRBJ1-2	NA	NA	CASSPDRPYGYTF	TGTGCCAGCTCACCCGACCGACCCTATGGCTACACCTTC
TRBV7-3	TRBJ2-5	NA	TRBD2	CASSLQAGETQYF	TGTGCCAGCAGCTTACAAGCGGGGGAGACCCAGTACTTC
TRBV6-6	TRBJ1-1	NA	NA	CASSSAQVNPNTEAFF	TGTGCCAGCAGTTCAGCACAGGTGAACCCGAACACTGAAGCTTTCTTT